This TCR beta chain comes out of a study of blood T cell repertoires in COVID-19. Study in general: Some COVID-19 samples were acute and others convalescent; all came from the United States, Italy and Spain.

A word on this clone: A junction boundary mismatches the germline segment, possibly from a read error.

The authors' processing: It was from reference gene primer amplification that nucleated cell counts were estimated. Using immunoSEQ multiplex PCR, the repertoire was profiled, and TCRdb retains in-frame clones only, with some absent. The V and J calls and clone size are taken from that table; D and trimming were inferred from the DNA. The table shows some 70,000 clones, with roughly 73% occurring only once. The germline V gene has CDR1 SSHAT and CDR2 FNYEAQ (reference sequence). This CDR3 has 16 residues. The source material was peripheral blood. The J gene is TRBJ2-1, the V gene TRBV7-7; 13 bases map to TRBD2. The TCR comes from a woman between 55 and 75 years old with acute or convalescent COVID-19. CDR3 sequence reads: CASSSTTSGGAGEQFF. Written as DNA, the CDR3 is TGTGCTAGCAGCTCGACTACTAGCGGGGGGGCTGGTGAGCAGTTCTTC.